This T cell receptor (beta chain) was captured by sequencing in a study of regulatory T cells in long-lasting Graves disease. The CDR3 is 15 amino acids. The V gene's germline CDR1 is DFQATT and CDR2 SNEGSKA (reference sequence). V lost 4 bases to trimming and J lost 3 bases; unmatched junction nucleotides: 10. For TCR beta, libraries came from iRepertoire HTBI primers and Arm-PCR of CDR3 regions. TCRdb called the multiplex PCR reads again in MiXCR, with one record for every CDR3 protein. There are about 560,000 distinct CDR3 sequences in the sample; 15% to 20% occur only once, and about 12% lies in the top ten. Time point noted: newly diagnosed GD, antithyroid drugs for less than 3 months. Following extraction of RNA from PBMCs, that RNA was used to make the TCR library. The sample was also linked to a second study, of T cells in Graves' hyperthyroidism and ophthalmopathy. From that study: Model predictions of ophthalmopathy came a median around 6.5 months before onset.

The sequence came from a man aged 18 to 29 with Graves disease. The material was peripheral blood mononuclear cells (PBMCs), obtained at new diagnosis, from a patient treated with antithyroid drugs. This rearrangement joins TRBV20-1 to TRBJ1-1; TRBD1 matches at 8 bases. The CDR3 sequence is CSAIETGVGDTEAFF. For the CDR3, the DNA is TGCAGTGCTATAGAGACAGGGGTAGGGGACACTGAAGCTTTCTTT.